This T cell receptor beta chain was found in a study of blood T cell repertoires in COVID-19. Whole-study context: From T cells, B-cell-depleted T cells, or PBMCs came the material, which was cDNA or gDNA.

The germline V gene encodes CDR1 GTSNPN and CDR2 SVGIG (reference sequence). V shed 1 base and J shed 11 bases, with 15 bases lying between them. The length of the CDR3 is 13 residues. The data were produced by immunoSEQ multiplex PCR, yet TCRdb's version contains in-frame clones alone and is incomplete. The sample records approximately 40,000 clones, nearly 90% being singletons. The sample consisted of peripheral blood. The chain combines TRBV30 with TRBJ1-5; no reliable D call. This TCR was sampled from a man aged 55 to 69 with COVID-19, enrolled during active disease. The CDR3: CAWSDGPGRAQHF. The CDR3 nucleotides are TGTGCCTGGAGTGACGGACCGGGAAGAGCCCAGCATTTT.